These 28 T cell receptor beta chains came from one sample sequenced in a study of cytomegalovirus exposure and HLA in healthy donors. It was with 60 Vbeta and 13 Jbeta primers that the PCR ran. Profiling relied on immunoSEQ multiplex PCR, and the TCRdb table lists in-frame clones only, not all of them. Of about 140,000 clones listed, more than 75% are singletons. Sequences were obtained from PBMCs. The origin of the receptors is a man younger than 35 in good health and CMV-seronegative.

The chain is built from TRBV9 and TRBJ2-7; possibly TRBD1 for D (6 bases). The CDR3 loop spans 14 amino acids. V lost 0 bases and J 4 bases, leaving 11 bases between the germline ends. The V gene's germline CDR1 is SGDLS and CDR2 YYNGEE. In nucleotides, the CDR3 is TGTGCCAGCAGCGTAGAACAGGGTGCTTACGAGCAGTACTTC. Translation gives CASSVEQGAYEQYF.

The CDR3 bases are TGTGCCAGCAGTGAATCCCAGCAGGGTTGGTCCCAGCATTTT. Amino acids: CASSESQQGWSQHF. The chain has TRBV2 and TRBJ1-5; tentative D call: TRBD1 (5 bases). V was cut by 2 bases and J by 11 bases, with 16 bases left in between. Germline CDR1 and CDR2: SNHLY and FYNNEI. The CDR3 is 14 residues long.

The chain joins TRBV5-1 to TRBJ2-3, with D perhaps matching TRBD2 (7 bases). V dropped 5 bases and J dropped 4 bases, with 14 bases sitting between them. Per germline, CDR1 SGHRS and CDR2 YFSETQ. The CDR3 totals 14 residues. The CDR3 DNA reads as TGCGCCAGCAGAATCGGGGGGCCGGCAGATACGCAGTATTTT. This translates into CASRIGGPADTQYF. Filled out from reference TRBV5-1 and TRBJ2-3, the complete variable domain reads KAGVTQTPRYLIKTRGQQVTLSCSPISGHRSVSWYQQTPGQGLQFLFEYFSETQRNKGNFPGRFSGRQFSNSRSEMNVSTLELGDSALYLCASRIGGPADTQYFGPGTRLTVL.

This clone has a single count. The genes are TRBV10-1 and TRBJ2-1, with D perhaps matching TRBD1 (5 bases). V lost 3 bases, J lost 4 bases, and 19 bases lay in between. The length of the CDR3 is 17 residues. Germline CDR1 and CDR2: WNHNN and SYGVQD (reference sequence). DNA for the CDR3: TGCGCCAGCAGTGAATCGAGCGCAGGGTCTTTTTACAATGAGCAGTTCTTC. Amino acids: CASSESSAGSFYNEQFF.

The gene calls are TRBV7-3 and TRBJ2-1, with TRBD1 matching over 10 bases. The CDR3 loop spans 16 amino acids. Germline trimming cut 6 bases from V and 4 bases from J; bases unmatched to any gene: 9. Germline CDR1 is SGHTA and CDR2 is FQGTGA. CDR3 in amino acids: CASSGPGQGSYNEQFF. CDR3 coding DNA: TGTGCCAGCAGTGGCCCGGGACAGGGGTCTTACAATGAGCAGTTCTTC.

This clone was picked up a small number of times. The chain couples TRBV7-3 to TRBJ2-3, with 9 bases that match TRBD1. The germline V gene encodes CDR1 SGHTA and CDR2 FQGTGA. There are 17 residues in the CDR3. J was trimmed by 3 bases and V by 0 bases; bases with no gene match: 7. The CDR3 reads CASSLTGQGLLTDTQYF. CDR3 bases: TGTGCCAGCAGCTTAACGGGACAGGGTTTGTTAACAGATACGCAGTATTTT.

The rearrangement uses TRBV29-1 and TRBJ1-2, with D possibly matching TRBD1 (5 bases). V was trimmed by 3 bases and J by 5 bases, leaving 7 bases between them. This CDR3 is 11 amino acids long. The germline V gene encodes CDR1 SQVTM and CDR2 ANQGSEA. In nucleotides, the CDR3 is TGCAGCGTTGAGACAGAGTATGGCTACACCTTC. This gives the protein CSVETEYGYTF.

On this clone itself: Other nucleotide sequences from this sample produce the same CDR3. The rearrangement links TRBV18 to TRBJ2-7, with a weak D call TRBD1 (5 bases). Trimming stripped 1 base from V and 4 bases from J, with 11 bases between. In germline, CDR1 is KGHSH, CDR2 LQKENI. The CDR3 runs 14 residues. The CDR3 loop is CASSPRQGVYEQYF. The CDR3, as DNA: TGTGCCAGCTCACCACGCCAAGGGGTATACGAGCAGTACTTC.

The genes are TRBV19 and TRBJ1-1, with 10 bases identical to TRBD1. Germline lookup yields CDR1 LNHDA and CDR2 SQIVND (reference sequence). The CDR3 is 16 amino acids. J was trimmed by 0 bases and V by 5 bases; bases with no gene match: 6. The chain's CDR3 is CASSPRQGAMNTEAFF. The CDR3 bases are TGTGCCAGTAGTCCAAGACAGGGGGCTATGAACACTGAAGCTTTCTTT.

The V and J genes are TRBV19 and TRBJ2-6; 8 positions match TRBD1. This CDR3 is 18 amino acids long. Unmatched junction bases numbered 11, after V lost 7 bases and J lost 0 bases. From germline, CDR1 is LNHDA and CDR2 SQIVND (reference sequence). CDR3 bases: TGTGCCAGTAATGAGGACAGGGATATCCTCTCTGGGGCCAACGTCCTGACTTTC. Translating gives CASNEDRDILSGANVLTF.

In this sample, this clone turned up once. The chain carries TRBV5-6 and TRBJ2-7, with TRBD2 as a possible D gene (5 bases). Trimming took 0 bases from V and 5 from J, leaving 6 bases between them. Germline assignment: CDR1 SGHDT and CDR2 YYEEEE. The CDR3 loop spans 12 amino acids. CDR3 DNA sequence: TGTGCCAGCAGCTTGGCCGGGAACGAGCAGTACTTC. It yields the protein CASSLAGNEQYF.

The rearrangement uses TRBV7-3 and TRBJ2-1; 9 bases line up with TRBD1. CDR1 is SGHTA, CDR2 FQGTGA, per germline. V dropped 5 bases and J dropped 12; count of bases not matched to a gene: 8. CDR3 length: 13 amino acids. This CDR3 reads CASSPQGAWGQFF. The CDR3 DNA follows: TGTGCCAGCAGCCCACAGGGGGCGTGGGGGCAGTTCTTC.

J is TRBJ2-1 and V is TRBV5-4, with 7 bases fitting TRBD2. The germline V gene encodes CDR1 SGHNT and CDR2 YYREEE (reference sequence). V was pared by 0 bases and J by 0 bases, with 3 bases of the junction left unmatched. This CDR3 spans 16 amino acids. In nucleotides, the CDR3 is TGTGCCAGCAGCTTGGGGGGCGGGGGCTCCTACAATGAGCAGTTCTTC. Encoded protein: CASSLGGGGSYNEQFF.

The chain links TRBV14 to TRBJ1-2; 7 bases align to TRBD1. The CDR3 spans 17 residues. From germline, CDR1 is SGHDN and CDR2 FVKESK. The ends lost 4 bases at V and 4 bases at J; junction bases unmatched: 15. This CDR3 reads CASSLIRRTGSTYGYTF. The DNA for the CDR3 is TGTGCCAGCAGCCTCATTAGAAGGACAGGCTCTACCTATGGCTACACCTTC.

The chain carries TRBV29-1 and TRBJ1-4; possible D gene TRBD1, 5 bases. The CDR3 totals 12 residues. Between the trimmed V and J ends, which lost 4 bases and 7 bases, there was a span of 10 bases. The germline V gene has CDR1 SQVTM and CDR2 ANQGSEA. CDR3 nucleotide sequence: TGCAGCGTTGGGGGCGCCGGTGAAAAACTGTTTTTT. Its protein is CSVGGAGEKLFF.

This chain links TRBV11-3 with TRBJ2-5; D may be TRBD2 (6 bases). The CDR3 totals 17 residues. Germline V gene lookup returns CDR1 SGHNT and CDR2 YENEEA. V lost 1 base and J 2 bases, leaving 17 bases between the germline ends. CDR3 bases: TGTGCCAGCAGCTTAGGTAGTTTGGCGGGGACGCAAGAGACCCAGTACTTC. It yields the protein CASSLGSLAGTQETQYF.

This clone was picked up a small number of times. V and J are TRBV28 and TRBJ2-7; a weak D match, TRBD1 (6 bases). CDR3 length: 15 amino acids. Germline loops: CDR1 MDHEN, CDR2 SYDVKM. Trimming left V 5 bases short and J 1 base short, with 15 bases between. The CDR3 DNA sequence: TGTGCCAGCAGTGGCACGCCTACAGGGTCCTACGAGCAGTACTTC. Protein product: CASSGTPTGSYEQYF.

The V gene is TRBV18, the J gene TRBJ2-3; 8 nucleotides line up with TRBD2. The CDR3 totals 15 residues. In germline, CDR1 is KGHSH, CDR2 LQKENI. V trimming: 2 bases; J trimming: 7 bases; junction bases outside the gene matches: 8. As DNA, the CDR3 is TGTGCCAGCTCACCAGGGGGTAGCGGGGTGAATACGCAGTATTTT. This sequence encodes CASSPGGSGVNTQYF.

The chain carries TRBV7-3 and TRBJ2-2; D is perhaps TRBD2 (5 bases). This CDR3 region has 14 residues. Deletions cut 5 bases from V and 6 bases from J, with 13 bases between. CDR1 SGHTA and CDR2 FQGTGA come from the germline V gene. CDR3 loop: CASSEYEGSGELFF. CDR3 in DNA: TGTGCCAGCAGCGAGTACGAGGGATCCGGGGAGCTGTTTTTT.

The chain is built from TRBV5-1 and TRBJ1-3, with D unresolved. The V end was cut by 3 bases, the J end by 4 bases, with 8 bases between. The CDR3 loop spans 13 amino acids. CDR1 SGHRS and CDR2 YFSETQ come from the germline V gene. As DNA, the CDR3 is TGCGCCAGCAGCTACGGAGAGGGAAACACCATATATTTT. This gives the protein CASSYGEGNTIYF.

V gene TRBV7-7 combines with J gene TRBJ2-3; 9 bases match TRBD2. This CDR3 is built from 15 residues. Germline V lookup: CDR1 SSHAT, CDR2 FNYEAQ (reference sequence). Trimming at V came to 5 bases and at J to 2 bases, leaving 5 bases not matched to a gene. CDR3: CASSPGTSPTDTQYF. The CDR3 DNA is TGTGCCAGCAGCCCCGGGACTAGCCCCACAGATACGCAGTATTTT.

This chain uses TRBV28 with TRBJ2-1; TRBD2 agrees at 9 bases. The germline gives CDR1 MDHEN, CDR2 SYDVKM. CDR3 length: 11 residues. V lost 8 bases to trimming and J lost 14 bases; unmatched junction nucleotides: 7. The CDR3 DNA sequence: TGTGCCAGCTCCTCGGGACTAGCAGAGTTCTTC. Protein: CASSSGLAEFF. Filled out from reference TRBV28 and TRBJ2-1, the complete variable domain reads DVKVTQSSRYLVKRTGEKVFLECVQDMDHENMFWYRQDPGLGLRLIYFSYDVKMKEKGDIPEGYSVSREKKERFSLILESASTNQTSMYLCASSSGLAEFFGPGTRLTVL.

This clone showed up just once. The chain is built from TRBV14 and TRBJ2-1, with 7 bases fitting TRBD2. The CDR3 length is 15 residues. Germline lookup yields CDR1 SGHDN and CDR2 FVKESK. The V and J ends lost 1 base and 3 bases, in that order; junction bases with no gene match: 3. CDR3 sequence reads: CASSQGGGSYNEQFF. The CDR3 DNA reads TGTGCCAGCAGCCAAGGGGGCGGGAGCTACAATGAGCAGTTCTTC.

The chain employs TRBV18 and TRBJ1-5; 12 nucleotides agree with TRBD1. V shed 0 bases and J 7 bases; nucleotides not matched to a gene: 4. The CDR3 runs 16 residues. Germline V gene sequence: CDR1 KGHSH, CDR2 LQKENI. The CDR3, as DNA: TGTGCCAGCTCACCACCCGGGACAGGGGGCGGCCAGCCCCAGCATTTT. Its translation is CASSPPGTGGGQPQHF.

This chain joins TRBV19 and TRBJ1-2, with 12 positions matching TRBD1. The CDR3 is made up of 16 amino acids. V was pared by 5 bases and J by 5 bases, with 9 bases of the junction left unmatched. Germline V gene lookup returns CDR1 LNHDA and CDR2 SQIVND (reference sequence). The CDR3 here is CASSLGQGASGYGYTF. As DNA, the CDR3 is TGTGCCAGTAGTTTGGGACAGGGGGCATCTGGATATGGCTACACCTTC. The full variable domain, rest sourced from reference TRBV19 and TRBJ1-2, is DGGITQSPKYLFRKEGQNVTLSCEQNLNHDAMYWYRQDPGQGLRLIYYSQIVNDFQKGDIAEGYSVSREKKESFPLTVTSAQKNPTAFYLCASSLGQGASGYGYTFGSGTRLTVV.

The V call is TRBV28, the J call TRBJ2-7, with 8 bases that match TRBD2. Germline lookup yields CDR1 MDHEN and CDR2 SYDVKM. The CDR3 covers 16 residues. The V gene end was trimmed by 8 bases and the J gene end by 2 bases; junction bases not matched to a gene: 14. DNA for the CDR3: TGTGCCAGCCTGTCCTTGCGGGGGGAATCAACCTACGAGCAGTACTTC. Its protein is CASLSLRGESTYEQYF.

This clone was counted between two and nine times. This sequence joins TRBV5-1 and TRBJ2-6, with D possibly being TRBD1 (6 bases). This CDR3 has 17 amino acids. Germline-derived CDR1 and CDR2 are SGHRS and YFSETQ. V lost 0 bases to trimming and J lost 0 bases, with 10 bases between them. The CDR3 loop reads CASSLAGESSGANVLTF. CDR3 in DNA: TGCGCCAGCAGCTTGGCAGGGGAAAGCTCTGGGGCCAACGTCCTGACTTTC.

In the case of this clone: The conserved phenylalanine or tryptophan is not found at the CDR3 terminus, so this likely reflects a read error. The limits of the CDR3 on the DNA are not certain, so only TCRdb's listed CDR3 is given. V usage is TRBV19 and J usage is TRBJ1-1. The CDR3 spans 10 residues, counting both ends. The germline CDR1 and CDR2 sequences are LNHDA and SQIVND (reference sequence). CDR3 sequence reads: CASPPLLGSE.